A selection of T cell receptor beta chains follows, all from one sample in a study of T-cell reconstitution after alpha-beta-depleted transplantation in children. TCRdb re-called the PCR reads through MiXCR, storing one row per CDR3 protein. The sample consists of around 670,000 distinct CDR3 sequences, about an eighth of them appearing once. This sample comprised PBMCs, obtained before TCRalphabeta/CD19-depleted stem cell transplant. The receptors originated from a girl between 2 and 10 years old with congenital amegakaryocytic thrombocytopenia, due to receive a stem cell transplant. CDR3s include the opening cysteine and the closing phenylalanine or tryptophan. D genes are given only for firm matches. Size tells how often a clone was seen (once, few, many) or the class of an expanded clone, and some rows leave it out.

abundance	d_gene	v_gene	j_gene	CDR3nt	CDR3aa
few	NA	TRBV11-3	TRBJ1-6	TGTGCCAGCAGGCGTATAGCGAGATCCTATAATTCACCCCTCCACTTT	CASRRIARSYNSPLHF
many	NA	TRBV5-1	TRBJ2-1	TGCGCCAGCAGCTTTACTGGCAGAGACAATGAGCAGTTCTTC	CASSFTGRDNEQFF
few	TRBD2	TRBV5-1	TRBJ2-5	TGCGCCAGCAGCTCGATCCGGGCGGGAGTTTCAGAGACCCAGTACTTC	CASSSIRAGVSETQYF
NA	NA	TRBV7-6	TRBJ2-7	TGTGCCAGCAGCTTTGAGGGGCGCGGAATTGGCGAGCAGTACTTC	CASSFEGRGIGEQYF
NA	NA	TRBV19	TRBJ2-7	TGTGCCAGTAGCGACGCTAACGACTACGAGCAGTACTTC	CASSDANDYEQYF
many	NA	TRBV6-5	TRBJ2-3	TGTGCCAGCAGTTACTCGATCTCAGATACGCAGTATTTT	CASSYSISDTQYF
few	TRBD2	TRBV7-9	TRBJ2-1	TGTGCCAGCATGCCGGGACTAGCGGGAACCTACAATGAGCAGTTCTTC	CASMPGLAGTYNEQFF
NA	NA	TRBV7-9	TRBJ1-1	TGTGCCAGCACCCTTCTGGGGGACACTGAAGCTTTCTTT	CASTLLGDTEAFF
many	TRBD2	TRBV5-1	TRBJ2-7	TGCGCCAGCAGCCCCCGACTAGCGGCCGAGCAGTACTTC	CASSPRLAAEQYF
many	TRBD1	TRBV15	TRBJ1-4	TGTGCCACCAGCACCACAACAACCGGGACAGGGAATGAAAAACTGTTTTTT	CATSTTTTGTGNEKLFF
few	NA	TRBV15	TRBJ2-7	TGTGCCACCAGCAGAACTGACTACGAGCAGTACTTC	CATSRTDYEQYF
few	NA	TRBV20-1	TRBJ2-5	TGCAGTGCTAGAGATGTCGGGGGAGAGACCCAGTACTTC	CSARDVGGETQYF
few	TRBD2	TRBV27	TRBJ2-2	TGTGCCAGCAGTGACAGCGGGGGGACCGGGGAGCTGTTTTTT	CASSDSGGTGELFF
many	NA	TRBV12-3/TRBV12-4	TRBJ1-6	TGTGCCAGCAGTTTGGTTGACGGAGACTCACCCCTCCACTTT	CASSLVDGDSPLHF
NA	NA	TRBV30	TRBJ1-1	TGTGCCTGGAGTAGAGGTATGAACACTGAAGCTTTCTTT	CAWSRGMNTEAFF
many	NA	TRBV15	TRBJ1-2	TGTGCCACCAGCAGAGATGTGGGCGGATATAACTATGGCTACACCTTC	CATSRDVGGYNYGYTF
many	NA	TRBV20-1	TRBJ1-3	TGCAGTGCTAGTAGGCAGGGGACAAACACCATATATTTT	CSASRQGTNTIYF
many	NA	TRBV12-3/TRBV12-4	TRBJ1-1	TGTGCCAGCAGTTTAGAGGTGTCTGAAGCTTTCTTT	CASSLEVSEAFF
NA	NA	TRBV27	TRBJ2-1	TGTGCCAGCAGTTTAATAGCGGAGCATATCTCCTACAATGAGCAGTTCTTC	CASSLIAEHISYNEQFF
few	NA	TRBV25-1	TRBJ1-3	TGTGCCAGCACCCCCCCGGGAACCGGGAACACCATATATTTT	CASTPPGTGNTIYF
NA	NA	TRBV28	TRBJ1-5	TGTGCCAGCAGTGGGAGGTCTGCTGAAAATCAGCCCCAGCATTTT	CASSGRSAENQPQHF
NA	NA	TRBV7-2	TRBJ2-7	TGTGCCAGCAGCTCCCGTTCAAGCGGGTTCTACGAGCAGTACTTC	CASSSRSSGFYEQYF
NA	NA	TRBV3-1	TRBJ2-3	TGTGCCAGCAGCCAGCATAACCCTTATGTAGTGGGAGTGACAGATACGCAGTATTTT	CASSQHNPYVVGVTDTQYF
few	NA	TRBV7-6	TRBJ2-1	TGTGCCAGCAGCTTTCTCGCGCGAGGCCCGTACAATGAGCAGTTCTTC	CASSFLARGPYNEQFF
many	NA	TRBV12-3/TRBV12-4	TRBJ2-1	TGTGCCAGCAGTTCCCCTGGGCCGAAGCAGTTCTTC	CASSSPGPKQFF
few	TRBD2	TRBV10-3	TRBJ2-7	TGTGCCATCAAACTGACTAGCGGGCCTTCCTACGAGCAGTACTTC	CAIKLTSGPSYEQYF
NA	NA	TRBV20-1	TRBJ2-7	TGCAGTGCTATTTCCTCTGTTTGGGCTTACGAGCAGTACTTC	CSAISSVWAYEQYF
few	TRBD2	TRBV7-9	TRBJ2-3	TGTGCCAGCAGCCGTACTAGCGGGAGTGCGACAGATACGCAGTATTTT	CASSRTSGSATDTQYF
few	TRBD2	TRBV12-3/TRBV12-4	TRBJ2-1	TGTGCCAGCATTCCAATCCTGGCGGGAGGCCTCAATGAGCAGTTCTTC	CASIPILAGGLNEQFF
NA	TRBD1	TRBV28	TRBJ1-2	TGTGCCAGCAGTTATACCGGGACAGGGGACGGCTACACCTTC	CASSYTGTGDGYTF
many	TRBD1	TRBV10-3	TRBJ1-6	TGTGCCATCAGACTCAGACAGGGGAATTCACCCCTCCACTTT	CAIRLRQGNSPLHF
many	NA	TRBV29-1	TRBJ1-2	TGCAGTGTCAGGCGTATTAAGGAGCTTCCAACCGATAACTATGGCTACACCTTC	CSVRRIKELPTDNYGYTF
NA	NA	TRBV7-2	TRBJ1-4	TGTGCCAGCAGCTACCTTTCAGGGGAGGTGTTTTTT	CASSYLSGEVFF
NA	TRBD2	TRBV18	TRBJ2-7	TGTGCCAGCTCACCAGGGGTGGGACTAGCGGTCTACGAGCAGTACTTC	CASSPGVGLAVYEQYF
few	NA	TRBV27	TRBJ1-3	TGTGCCAGCAGTCGTCACAGGGACTTCTCTGGAAACACCATATATTTT	CASSRHRDFSGNTIYF
few	NA	TRBV12-3/TRBV12-4	TRBJ2-5	TGTGCCAGCAGTTTCCAAACGCCGGGCCGGGAAACCCAGTACTTC	CASSFQTPGRETQYF
NA	NA	TRBV20-1	TRBJ1-1	TGCAGTGCCCTTGGACCGGACACTGAAGCTTTCTTT	CSALGPDTEAFF
few	NA	TRBV3-1	TRBJ2-1	TGTGCCAGCAGCCAAGATTTAGGCCTAATTTACAATGAGCAGTTCTTC	CASSQDLGLIYNEQFF
few	TRBD2	TRBV7-2	TRBJ2-1	TGTGCCAGCAGCTCCTACGGGGGACGGGAGGGCTTGAATGAGCAGTTCTTC	CASSSYGGREGLNEQFF
NA	TRBD2	TRBV10-3	TRBJ2-1	TGTGCCATCAGTGAGAGTAGCGGGTCCTACAATGAGCAGTTCTTC	CAISESSGSYNEQFF
NA	TRBD2	TRBV5-1	TRBJ2-5	TGCGCCAGCAGCTTGGCGGTAGCGGGAGAGACCCAGTACTTC	CASSLAVAGETQYF
many	NA	TRBV12-3/TRBV12-4	TRBJ2-7	TGTGCCAGCAGTTTAGCGCCGCTCGGCTCCTACGAGCAGTACTTC	CASSLAPLGSYEQYF
many	NA	TRBV20-1	TRBJ2-2	TGCAGTGCTAGCAGGGGCGGGAGATTAACCGGGGAGCTGTTTTTT	CSASRGGRLTGELFF
NA	TRBD2	TRBV5-1	TRBJ2-1	TGCGCCAGCAGCCTTAGCGGGAGGGGGACCTCCTACAATGAGCAGTTCTTC	CASSLSGRGTSYNEQFF
once	NA	TRBV25-1	TRBJ2-1	TGTGCCAGCTTGCGGGATGAGCAGTTCTTC	CASLRDEQFF
NA	NA	TRBV7-3	TRBJ1-1	TGTGCCAGCAGCTTAGTTGGAGGAATGAACACTGAAGCTTTCTTT	CASSLVGGMNTEAFF
NA	NA	TRBV3-1	TRBJ2-1	TGTGCCAGCAGCCCCCGGGCCCGGCAAGGTGAGCAGTTCTTC	CASSPRARQGEQFF
NA	NA	TRBV19	TRBJ1-5	TGTGCCAGTAGTATATATAGGAGCCCTAATCAGCCCCAGCATTTT	CASSIYRSPNQPQHF
few	TRBD2	TRBV20-1	TRBJ2-3	TGCAGTGCTGCCCTAGCGGGAGGGGTAGATACGCAGTATTTT	CSAALAGGVDTQYF
many	NA	TRBV6-1	TRBJ1-1	TGTGCCAGCAGCAGCTCGGGGGGCTTAATTGAAGCTTTCTTT	CASSSSGGLIEAFF
NA	NA	TRBV24-1	TRBJ2-7	TGTGCCACCAGTGATTCCACAGGAGCCGAGCAGTACTTC	CATSDSTGAEQYF
few	NA	TRBV20-1	TRBJ2-1	TGCAGTGCCCGCGATGCTCGAGACAATGAGCAGTTCTTC	CSARDARDNEQFF
many	NA	TRBV20-1	TRBJ1-2	TGCAGTGCTAACCCCCCGGGCAGGGGTCCCGATGGCTACACCTTC	CSANPPGRGPDGYTF
few	NA	TRBV29-1	TRBJ1-2	TGCAGCGGACATGTAGGGCCCCGCTACACCTTC	CSGHVGPRYTF
NA	NA	TRBV25-1	TRBJ2-2	TGTGCCAGCCTGGACGGGAACACCGGGGAGCTGTTTTTT	CASLDGNTGELFF
NA	NA	TRBV7-6	TRBJ2-3	TGTGCCAGCAGCCAAGACCGGCTGATGGATACGCAGTATTTT	CASSQDRLMDTQYF